This record covers a single T cell receptor (beta chain). Repertoires were generated with immunoSEQ multiplex PCR, while TCRdb's copy carries only in-frame clones and drops some. The sample shows approximately 170,000 clones, 80% to 95% of them seen only once. The CDR3 is 13 amino acids. The V end was cut by 7 bases, the J end by 4 bases, with 17 bases between. Germline loops: CDR1 SQVTM, CDR2 ANQGSEA. The data are from a study of control samples from healthy donors and cancer patients. The chain links TRBV29-1 to TRBJ2-7, with D perhaps given as TRBD1 or TRBD2 (5 bases each). Sequencing was done on a sample of blood. This clonotype was sampled from a woman aged 25-40 years in good health. In DNA, the CDR3 is TGCAGCGCCCGAGGGGAGAGACCATACGAGCAGTACTTC. This sequence encodes CSARGERPYEQYF.